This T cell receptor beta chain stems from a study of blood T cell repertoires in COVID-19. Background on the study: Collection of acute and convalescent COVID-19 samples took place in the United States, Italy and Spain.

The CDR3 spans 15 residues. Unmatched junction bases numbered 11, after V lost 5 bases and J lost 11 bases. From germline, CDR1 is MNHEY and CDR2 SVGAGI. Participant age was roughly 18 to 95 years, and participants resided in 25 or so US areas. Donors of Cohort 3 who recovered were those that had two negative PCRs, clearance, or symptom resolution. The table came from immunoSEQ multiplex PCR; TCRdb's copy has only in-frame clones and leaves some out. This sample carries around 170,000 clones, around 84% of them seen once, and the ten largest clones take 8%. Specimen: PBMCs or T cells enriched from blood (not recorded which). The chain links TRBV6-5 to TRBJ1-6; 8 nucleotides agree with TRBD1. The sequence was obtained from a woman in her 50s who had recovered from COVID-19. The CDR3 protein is CASSTKDRDLTPLHF. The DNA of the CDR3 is TGTGCCAGCAGTACCAAGGACAGGGACCTCACACCCCTCCACTTT.